This T cell receptor beta chain is drawn from a study of T cells expressing NK-cell markers. In germline, CDR1 is MNHEY, CDR2 SVGAGI. The CDR3 extends over 14 amino acids. TCRdb reworked the 5' RACE reads into one entry per CDR3 protein, no DNA. This table holds roughly 280,000 distinct CDR3 sequences. The sequenced sample was blood T cells: a sorted CD56 or NKG2C T cell subset, CD4+ or CD8+ T cells, or bulk PBMC T cells (not recorded which). This clonotype was sampled from a man between 18 and 35 years old in good health. The V gene is TRBV6-5, the J gene TRBJ2-1; TCRdb designates TRBD1, a call that cannot be tested without DNA. The CDR3 loop is CATHLGTGVNEQFF.